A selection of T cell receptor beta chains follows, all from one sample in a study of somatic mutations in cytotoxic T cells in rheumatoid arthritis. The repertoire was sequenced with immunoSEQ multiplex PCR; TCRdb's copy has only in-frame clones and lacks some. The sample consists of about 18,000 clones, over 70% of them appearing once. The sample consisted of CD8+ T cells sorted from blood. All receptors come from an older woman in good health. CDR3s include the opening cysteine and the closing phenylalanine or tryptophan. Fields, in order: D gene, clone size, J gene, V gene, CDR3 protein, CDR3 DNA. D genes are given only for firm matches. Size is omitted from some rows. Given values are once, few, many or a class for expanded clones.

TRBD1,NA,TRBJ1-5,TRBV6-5,CASSYDDRGMNQPQHF,TGTGCCAGCAGTTACGACGACAGGGGTATGAATCAGCCCCAGCATTTT
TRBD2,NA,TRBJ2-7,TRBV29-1,CSVSGGSSYEQYF,TGCAGCGTCTCGGGGGGAAGCTCCTACGAGCAGTACTTC
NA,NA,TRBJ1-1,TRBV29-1,CSARRTEAFF,TGCAGCGCCAGAAGGACTGAAGCTTTCTTT
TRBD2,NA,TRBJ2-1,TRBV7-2,CASSLATLGRELYNEQFF,TGTGCCAGCAGCTTAGCGACCCTTGGGCGGGAGCTTTACAATGAGCAGTTCTTC
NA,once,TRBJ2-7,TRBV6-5,CASSAIFGSGYEQYF,TGTGCCAGCAGTGCAATCTTCGGTTCCGGCTACGAGCAGTACTTC
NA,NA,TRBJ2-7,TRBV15,CATSSMDKVPYEQYF,TGTGCCACCAGCAGCATGGACAAGGTCCCCTACGAGCAGTACTTC
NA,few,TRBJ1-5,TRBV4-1,CASSQDENQPQHF,TGCGCCAGCAGCCAAGATGAGAATCAGCCCCAGCATTTT
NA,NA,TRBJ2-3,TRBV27,CASSILRSLGGTDTQYF,TGTGCCAGCAGTATCCTACGGTCGCTGGGTGGCACAGATACGCAGTATTTT
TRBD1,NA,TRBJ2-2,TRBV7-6,CASSSPGGNTGELFF,TGTGCCAGCAGCTCTCCAGGGGGGAACACCGGGGAGCTGTTTTTT
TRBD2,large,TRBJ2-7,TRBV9,CASSPGLGTPYEQYF,TGTGCCAGCAGCCCGGGACTAGGGACTCCCTACGAGCAGTACTTC
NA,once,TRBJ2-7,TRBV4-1,CASSYGRQGREQYF,TGCGCCAGCAGCTACGGGCGGCAGGGTCGCGAGCAGTACTTC
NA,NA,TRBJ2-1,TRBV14,CASSPAGAAEFF,TGTGCCAGCAGCCCGGCAGGGGCGGCCGAGTTCTTC
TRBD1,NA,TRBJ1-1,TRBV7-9,CASSPEQGPGTEAFF,TGTGCCAGCAGCCCGGAACAGGGGCCAGGGACTGAAGCTTTCTTT
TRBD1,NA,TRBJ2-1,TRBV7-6,CASSLTPTPGQGFYNEQFF,TGTGCCAGCAGCTTAACGCCCACCCCGGGACAGGGCTTCTACAATGAGCAGTTCTTC
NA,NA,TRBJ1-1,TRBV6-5,CASSWRLGSQKTEAFF,TGTGCCAGCAGTTGGCGCTTAGGTTCCCAAAAAACTGAAGCTTTCTTT
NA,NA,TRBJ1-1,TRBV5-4,CASSLAAGDTEAFF,TGTGCCAGCAGCTTGGCCGCGGGGGACACTGAAGCTTTCTTT
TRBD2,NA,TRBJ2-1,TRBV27,CFRLAGSGEQFF,TGTTTTAGACTAGCGGGATCGGGGGAGCAGTTCTTC
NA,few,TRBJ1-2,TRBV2,CASSESSVYGYTF,TGTGCCAGCAGTGAGTCGTCGGTCTATGGCTACACCTTC
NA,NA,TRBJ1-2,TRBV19,CASSWQGLDGYTF,TGTGCCAGTAGTTGGCAGGGGTTGGATGGCTACACCTTC
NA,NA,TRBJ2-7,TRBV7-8,CASSANSYEQYF,TGTGCCAGCAGCGCCAACAGCTACGAGCAGTACTTC
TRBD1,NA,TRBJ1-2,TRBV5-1,CASSGRDRGDGYTF,TGCGCCAGCAGCGGCAGGGACAGGGGGGATGGCTACACCTTC
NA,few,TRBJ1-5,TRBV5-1,CASSFDPSSNQPQHF,TGCGCCAGCAGCTTTGACCCATCTAGCAATCAGCCCCAGCATTTT
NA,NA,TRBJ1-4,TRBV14,CASSHQGGEKLFF,TGTGCCAGCAGCCACCAGGGTGGGGAAAAACTGTTTTTT
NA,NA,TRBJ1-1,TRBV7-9,CASSLGGSGRGTEAFF,TGTGCCAGCAGCTTAGGAGGTTCAGGGAGGGGCACTGAAGCTTTCTTT
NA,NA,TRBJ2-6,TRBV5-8,CASRGSSGANVLTF,TGTGCCAGCAGAGGCAGCTCTGGGGCCAACGTCCTGACTTTC
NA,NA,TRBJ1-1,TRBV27,CASSLAGGTEAFF,TGTGCCAGCAGTTTGGCGGGCGGCACTGAAGCTTTCTTT